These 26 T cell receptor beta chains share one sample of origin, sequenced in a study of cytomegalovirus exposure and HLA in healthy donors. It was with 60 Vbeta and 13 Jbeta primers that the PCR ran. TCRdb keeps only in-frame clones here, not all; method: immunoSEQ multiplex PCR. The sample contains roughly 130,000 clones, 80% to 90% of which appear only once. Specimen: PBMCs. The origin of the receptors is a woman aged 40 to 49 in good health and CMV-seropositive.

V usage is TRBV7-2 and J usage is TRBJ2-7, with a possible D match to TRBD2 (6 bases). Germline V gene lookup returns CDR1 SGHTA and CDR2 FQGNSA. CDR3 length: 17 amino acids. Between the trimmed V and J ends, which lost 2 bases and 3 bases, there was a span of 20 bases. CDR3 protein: CASSLFPGGTSNYEQYF. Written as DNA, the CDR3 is TGTGCCAGCAGCTTATTTCCTGGGGGGACTTCTAACTACGAGCAGTACTTC.

The CDR3 is CATQLEGAGTDTQYF. DNA for the CDR3: TGCGCCACCCAACTAGAGGGGGCTGGCACAGATACGCAGTATTTT. The V gene is TRBV5-1, the J gene TRBJ2-3, with TRBD1 identical over 7 bases. Losses at the gene ends were 9 bases for V and 1 base for J; bases not matched to a gene: 11. The V gene's germline CDR1 is SGHRS and CDR2 YFSETQ. The CDR3 contains 15 residues.

The CDR3 sequence is CASSSGTISREQYF. The DNA of the CDR3 is TGTGCCAGCAGCTCCGGGACAATTAGCAGAGAGCAGTACTTC. The rearrangement uses TRBV6-5 and TRBJ2-5; D perhaps matches TRBD1 (6 bases). V lost 6 bases and J lost 11, with 22 bases in between. The CDR3 totals 14 residues. Germline CDR1 and CDR2: MNHEY and SVGAGI.

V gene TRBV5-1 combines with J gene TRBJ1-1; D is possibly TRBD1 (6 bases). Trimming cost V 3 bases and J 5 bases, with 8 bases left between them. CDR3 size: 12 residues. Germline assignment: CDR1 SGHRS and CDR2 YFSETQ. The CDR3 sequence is CASSSGETEAFF. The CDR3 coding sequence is TGCGCCAGCAGCTCAGGGGAAACTGAAGCTTTCTTT.

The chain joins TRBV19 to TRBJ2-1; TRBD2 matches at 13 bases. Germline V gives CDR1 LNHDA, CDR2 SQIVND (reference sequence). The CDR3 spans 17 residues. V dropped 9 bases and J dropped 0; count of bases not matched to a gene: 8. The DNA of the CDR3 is TGTGCCAGGGAACTAGCGGGAGGGGGGGGCTCCTACAATGAGCAGTTCTTC. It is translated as CARELAGGGGSYNEQFF.

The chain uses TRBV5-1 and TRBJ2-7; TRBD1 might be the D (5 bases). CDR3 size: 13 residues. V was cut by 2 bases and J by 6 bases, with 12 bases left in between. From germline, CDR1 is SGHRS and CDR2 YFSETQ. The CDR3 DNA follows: TGCGCCAGCAGCTTTTATGGGGCAGGCGAGCAGTACTTC. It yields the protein CASSFYGAGEQYF. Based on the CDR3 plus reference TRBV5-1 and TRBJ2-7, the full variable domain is KAGVTQTPRYLIKTRGQQVTLSCSPISGHRSVSWYQQTPGQGLQFLFEYFSETQRNKGNFPGRFSGRQFSNSRSEMNVSTLELGDSALYLCASSFYGAGEQYFGPGTRLTVT.

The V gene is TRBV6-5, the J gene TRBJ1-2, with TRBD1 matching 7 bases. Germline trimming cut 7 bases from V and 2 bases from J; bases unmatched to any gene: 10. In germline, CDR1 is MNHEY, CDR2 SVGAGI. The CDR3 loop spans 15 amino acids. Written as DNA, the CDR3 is TGTGCCAGCATACCGGGACAGCGAAACAACTATGGCTACACCTTC. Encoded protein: CASIPGQRNNYGYTF.

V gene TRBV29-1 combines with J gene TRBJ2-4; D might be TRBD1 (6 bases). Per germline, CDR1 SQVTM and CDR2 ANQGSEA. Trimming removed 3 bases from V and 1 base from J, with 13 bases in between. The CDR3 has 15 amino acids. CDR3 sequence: CSVEFGQGAKNIQYF. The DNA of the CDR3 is TGCAGCGTTGAGTTCGGGCAGGGGGCCAAAAACATTCAGTACTTC.

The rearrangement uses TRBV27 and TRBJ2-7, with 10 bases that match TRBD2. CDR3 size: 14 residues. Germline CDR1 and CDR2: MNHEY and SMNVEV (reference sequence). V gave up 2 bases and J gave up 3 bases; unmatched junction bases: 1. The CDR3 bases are TGTGCCAGCAGTTTAAGACTAGCGGGCTACGAGCAGTACTTC. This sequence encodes CASSLRLAGYEQYF.

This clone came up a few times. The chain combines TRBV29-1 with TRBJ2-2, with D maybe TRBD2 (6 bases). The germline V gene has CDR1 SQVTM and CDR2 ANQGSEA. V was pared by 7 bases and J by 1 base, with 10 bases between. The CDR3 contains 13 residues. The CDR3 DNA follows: TGCAGCGCTCGGAGGGGGAACACCGGGGAGCTGTTTTTT. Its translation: CSARRGNTGELFF.

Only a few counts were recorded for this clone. CDR3 bases: TGTGCCAGCAGTTTAGGACAGGTTTTTGGCTACACCTTC. Translated, it gives CASSLGQVFGYTF. V and J are TRBV7-3 and TRBJ1-2; 7 positions agree with TRBD1. The CDR3 covers 13 residues. Germline V gene lookup returns CDR1 SGHTA and CDR2 FQGTGA. V was clipped by 6 bases and J by 7 bases; unmatched bases: 8.

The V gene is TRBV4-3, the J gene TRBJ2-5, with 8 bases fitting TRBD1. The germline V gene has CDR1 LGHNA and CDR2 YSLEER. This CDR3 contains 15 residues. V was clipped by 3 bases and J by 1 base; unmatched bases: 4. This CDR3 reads CASSHITGGQETQYF. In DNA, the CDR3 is TGCGCCAGCAGCCATATAACAGGGGGCCAAGAGACCCAGTACTTC.

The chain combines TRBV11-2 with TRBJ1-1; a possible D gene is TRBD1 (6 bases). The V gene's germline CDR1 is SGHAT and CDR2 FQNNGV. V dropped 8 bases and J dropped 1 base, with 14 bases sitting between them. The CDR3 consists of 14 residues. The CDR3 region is CASHTTGQNTEAFF. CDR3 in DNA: TGTGCCAGCCATACAACAGGGCAGAACACTGAAGCTTTCTTT.

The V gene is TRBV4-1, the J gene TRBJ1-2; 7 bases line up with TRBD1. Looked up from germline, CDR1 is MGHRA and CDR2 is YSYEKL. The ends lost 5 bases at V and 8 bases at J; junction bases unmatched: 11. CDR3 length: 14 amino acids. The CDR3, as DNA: TGCGCCAGCAGCATGCAGGGGGGTCCGGAGGGCTACACCTTC. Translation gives CASSMQGGPEGYTF.

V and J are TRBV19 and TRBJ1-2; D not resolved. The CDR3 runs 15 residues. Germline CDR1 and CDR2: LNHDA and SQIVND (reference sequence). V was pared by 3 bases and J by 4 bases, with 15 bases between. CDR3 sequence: CASSMGSPSTYGYTF. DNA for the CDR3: TGTGCCAGTAGTATGGGGAGTCCCAGTACCTATGGCTACACCTTC.

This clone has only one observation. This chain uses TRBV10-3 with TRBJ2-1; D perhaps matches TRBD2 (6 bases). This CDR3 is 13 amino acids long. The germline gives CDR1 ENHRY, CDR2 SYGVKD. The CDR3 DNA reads TGTGGAGCCGGACGGGAGACTGTCGATGAGCAGTTCTTC. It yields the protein CGAGRETVDEQFF.

CDR3 in amino acids: CASSFRDSLSYEQYF. The CDR3 DNA sequence: TGTGCCAGCAGCTTCCGGGACAGTCTCTCCTACGAGCAGTACTTC. V and J are TRBV9 and TRBJ2-7; 7 nucleotides match TRBD1. The germline V gene has CDR1 SGDLS and CDR2 YYNGEE. The CDR3 runs 15 residues. The V gene end was trimmed by 4 bases and the J gene end by 0 bases; junction bases not matched to a gene: 7.

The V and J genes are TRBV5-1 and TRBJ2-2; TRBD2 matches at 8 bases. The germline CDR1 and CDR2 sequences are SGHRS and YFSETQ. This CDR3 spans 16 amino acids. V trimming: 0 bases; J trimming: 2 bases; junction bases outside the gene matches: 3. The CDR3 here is CASSLGAGANTGELFF. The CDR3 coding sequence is TGCGCCAGCAGCTTGGGAGCGGGGGCCAACACCGGGGAGCTGTTTTTT.

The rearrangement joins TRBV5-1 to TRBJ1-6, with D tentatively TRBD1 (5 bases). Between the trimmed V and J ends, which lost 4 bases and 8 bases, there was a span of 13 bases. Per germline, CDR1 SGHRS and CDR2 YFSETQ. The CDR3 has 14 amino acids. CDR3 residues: CASSGDGTDSPLHF. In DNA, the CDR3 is TGCGCCAGCAGCGGGGACGGGACTGATTCACCCCTCCACTTT.

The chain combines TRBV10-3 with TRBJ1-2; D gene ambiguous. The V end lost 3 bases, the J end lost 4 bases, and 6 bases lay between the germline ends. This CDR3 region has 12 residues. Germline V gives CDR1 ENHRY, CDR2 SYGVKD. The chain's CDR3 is CAISDSSYGYTF. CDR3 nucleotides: TGTGCCATCAGTGACAGTTCCTATGGCTACACCTTC.

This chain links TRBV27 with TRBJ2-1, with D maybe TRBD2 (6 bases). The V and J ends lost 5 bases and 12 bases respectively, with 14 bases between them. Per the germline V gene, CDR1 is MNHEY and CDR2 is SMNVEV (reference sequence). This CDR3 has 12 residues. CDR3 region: CASSPSLGGQFF. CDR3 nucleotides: TGTGCCAGCAGTCCCTCTCTGGGGGGGCAGTTCTTC.

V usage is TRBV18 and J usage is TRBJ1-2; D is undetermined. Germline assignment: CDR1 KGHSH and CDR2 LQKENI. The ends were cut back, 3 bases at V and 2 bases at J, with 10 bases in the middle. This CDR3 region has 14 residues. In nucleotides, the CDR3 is TGTGCCAGCTCACCGGCGGCAGACAACTATGGCTACACCTTC. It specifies CASSPAADNYGYTF.

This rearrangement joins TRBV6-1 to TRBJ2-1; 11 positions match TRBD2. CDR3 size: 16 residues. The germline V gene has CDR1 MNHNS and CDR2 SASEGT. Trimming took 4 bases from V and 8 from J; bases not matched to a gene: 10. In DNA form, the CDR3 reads TGTGCCAGCAGTGGGCCCCCTAGCGGGAGGTCGTATGAGCAGTTCTTC. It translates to CASSGPPSGRSYEQFF.

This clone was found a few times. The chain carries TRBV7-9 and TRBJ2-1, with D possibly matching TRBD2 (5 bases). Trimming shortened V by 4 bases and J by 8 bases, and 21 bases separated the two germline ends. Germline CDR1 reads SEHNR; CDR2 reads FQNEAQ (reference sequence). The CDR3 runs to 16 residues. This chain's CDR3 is CASSSPLRGYQDEQFF. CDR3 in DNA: TGTGCCAGCAGCTCCCCCCTCCGGGGTTACCAAGATGAGCAGTTCTTC. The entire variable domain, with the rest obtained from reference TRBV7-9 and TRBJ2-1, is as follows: DTGVSQNPRHKITKRGQNVTFRCDPISEHNRLYWYRQTLGQGPEFLTYFQNEAQLEKSRLLSDRFSAERPKGSFSTLEIQRTEQGDSAMYLCASSSPLRGYQDEQFFGPGTRLTVL.

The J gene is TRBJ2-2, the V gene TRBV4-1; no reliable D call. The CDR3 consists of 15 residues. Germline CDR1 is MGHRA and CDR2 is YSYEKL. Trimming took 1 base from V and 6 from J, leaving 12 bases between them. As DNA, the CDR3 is TGCGCCAGCAGCCAAGCGGCAGTTGGAGCCGGGGAGCTGTTTTTT. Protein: CASSQAAVGAGELFF.

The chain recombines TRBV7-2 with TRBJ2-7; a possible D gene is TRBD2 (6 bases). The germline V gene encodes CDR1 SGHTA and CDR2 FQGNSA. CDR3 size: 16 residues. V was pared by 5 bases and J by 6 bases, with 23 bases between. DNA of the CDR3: TGTGCCAGCAGCCGGCGTCAGACGACTAGAGGCCGCGAGCAGTACTTC. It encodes CASSRRQTTRGREQYF.